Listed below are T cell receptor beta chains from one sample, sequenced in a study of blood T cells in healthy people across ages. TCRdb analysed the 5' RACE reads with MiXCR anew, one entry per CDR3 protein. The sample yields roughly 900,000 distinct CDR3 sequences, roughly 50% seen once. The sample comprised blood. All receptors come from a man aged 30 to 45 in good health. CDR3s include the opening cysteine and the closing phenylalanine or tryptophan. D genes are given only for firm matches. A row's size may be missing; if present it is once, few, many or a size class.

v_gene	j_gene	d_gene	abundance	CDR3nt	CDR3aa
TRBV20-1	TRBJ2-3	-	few	TGCAGTGCTAGAGTACTTACCGGGACAGATACGCAGTATTTT	CSARVLTGTDTQYF
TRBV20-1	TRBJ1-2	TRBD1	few	TGCAGTGCTAGAATTCTCTCGGACAGGAAAACATTTGACTATGGTTACACCTTC	CSARILSDRKTFDYGYTF
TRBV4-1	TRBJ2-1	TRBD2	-	TGCGCCAGCAGCCAAGGTCGCGGGGGGGCCAATGAGCAGTTCTTC	CASSQGRGGANEQFF
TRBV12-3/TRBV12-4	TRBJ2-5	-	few	TGTGCCAGCAGTTGGACGTGGAGCGGGGAGACCCAGTACTTC	CASSWTWSGETQYF
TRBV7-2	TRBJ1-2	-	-	TGTGCCAGCAGCTCATACCGGACATTTACTGGCTACACCTTC	CASSSYRTFTGYTF
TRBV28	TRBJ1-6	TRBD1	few	TGTGCCAGCCGGACAGGGTCCGCTTCACCCCTCCACTTT	CASRTGSASPLHF
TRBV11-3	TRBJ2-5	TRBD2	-	TGTGCCAGCAGCTCCGCATGGCTCACTATAGCGGGGCGCTCCCAAGAGACCCAGTACTTC	CASSSAWLTIAGRSQETQYF
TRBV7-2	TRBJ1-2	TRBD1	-	TGTGCCAGCAGCTTAACAGGACAGGGGAGAGGCTACACCTTC	CASSLTGQGRGYTF
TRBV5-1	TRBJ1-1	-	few	TGCGCCAGCAGCTCGGCAGGCGGACACACTGAAGCTTTCTTT	CASSSAGGHTEAFF
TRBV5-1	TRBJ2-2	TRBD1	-	TGCGCCAGCAGCGTGCTCCCGGGACAGGCGAACACCGGGGAGCTGTTTTTT	CASSVLPGQANTGELFF
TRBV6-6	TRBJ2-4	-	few	TGTGCCAGCACCCTGGACGGTTCTCTAGCCAAAAACATTCAGTACTTC	CASTLDGSLAKNIQYF
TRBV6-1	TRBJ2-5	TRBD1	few	TGTGCCAGCAGCGGGGACAGCCAACAGACCCAGTACTTC	CASSGDSQQTQYF
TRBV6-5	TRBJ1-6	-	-	TGTGCCAGCAGTATGACAGGCGGAAACAATTCACCCCTCCACTTT	CASSMTGGNNSPLHF
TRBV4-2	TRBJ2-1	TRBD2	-	TGTGCCAGCAGCCAAGATACTAGCGCCCGCTACAATGAGCAGTTCTTC	CASSQDTSARYNEQFF
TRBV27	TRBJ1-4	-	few	TGTGCCAGCAGTTTTTCTCTGGGGAATCGGGATGAAAAACTGTTTTTT	CASSFSLGNRDEKLFF
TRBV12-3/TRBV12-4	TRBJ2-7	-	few	TGTGCCAGCAGTTTCTCAGGGGGGACCAACTACGAGCAGTACTTC	CASSFSGGTNYEQYF
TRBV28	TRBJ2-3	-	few	TGTGCCAGCAGTTCCGGCGGGAAGGGCACAGATACGCAGTATTTT	CASSSGGKGTDTQYF